This T cell receptor beta chain is drawn from a study of monozygotic twins with cystic fibrosis. Some clones are missing from TCRdb's copy, which holds only in-frame ones; the method was immunoSEQ multiplex PCR. The table includes more than 30,000 clones, 95% to 98% detected once. Germline-derived CDR1 and CDR2 are SNHLY and FYNNEI. The J segment lost 2 bases and the V segment lost 3 bases, leaving 2 bases of the junction unmatched. This CDR3 region has 15 residues. The clonotype originates from a girl aged 2 to 9 with cystic fibrosis. Source material: blood. The genes are TRBV2 and TRBJ2-3; 10 bases line up with TRBD2. CDR3 in DNA: TGTGCCAGCAGTGAGGGACTAGCGACCACAGATACGCAGTATTTT. It is translated as CASSEGLATTDTQYF.